This is a list of T cell receptor beta chains from one sample in a study of blood T cell repertoires in COVID-19. The table came from immunoSEQ multiplex PCR; TCRdb's copy has only in-frame clones and leaves some out. Of 210,000 or so clones in the sample, less than 90% were seen once. The sequencing input was PBMCs or T cells enriched from blood (not recorded which). The source is a woman aged 50 to 60 in a cohort exposed to, infected with or recovered from COVID-19 (not recorded which). Both conserved end residues are part of each CDR3. The D gene is left open where the match is weak. Clone size is stated in some rows and not others, as once, few, many or a class when expanded.

clone_size	v_call	d_call	j_call	cdr3_aa	cdr3_nt
-	TRBV2	-	TRBJ1-2	CASSPEGPGGGGYTF	TGTGCCAGCAGTCCGGAGGGACCAGGCGGCGGGGGCTACACCTTC
-	TRBV6-2/TRBV6-3	-	TRBJ2-7	CASSYFDRTLSYEQYF	TGTGCCAGCAGTTACTTCGACAGAACCCTCTCCTACGAGCAGTACTTC
-	TRBV4-1	TRBD2	TRBJ2-1	CASSKRDSGGSYNEQFF	TGCGCCAGCAGCAAGAGGGACTCGGGGGGCTCCTACAATGAGCAGTTCTTC
-	TRBV7-2	-	TRBJ2-5	CASSLAGGETQYF	TGTGCCAGCAGCTTAGCGGGGGGAGAGACCCAGTACTTC
-	TRBV6-5	TRBD1	TRBJ1-5	CASSLFGQGNQPQHF	TGTGCCAGCAGTTTATTCGGACAGGGAAATCAGCCCCAGCATTTT
-	TRBV10-3	TRBD1	TRBJ2-5	CAIKTGTGIQETQYF	TGTGCCATCAAAACCGGGACAGGGATCCAAGAGACCCAGTACTTC
-	TRBV15	TRBD2	TRBJ2-5	CATQRGVQETQYF	TGTGCCACTCAGCGGGGGGTCCAAGAGACCCAGTACTTC
-	TRBV5-1	-	TRBJ2-7	CASSSLAGLPTYEQYF	TGCGCCAGCAGCTCCCTCGCGGGGCTCCCAACCTACGAGCAGTACTTC
-	TRBV7-7	TRBD1	TRBJ2-1	CASSLEGQGKGEQFF	TGTGCTAGCAGCTTAGAGGGACAGGGGAAGGGTGAGCAGTTCTTC
-	TRBV5-6	-	TRBJ2-7	CASSLDEYEQYF	TGTGCCAGCAGCTTGGACGAGTACGAGCAGTACTTC
-	TRBV19	-	TRBJ1-2	CASSIRGEGGYTF	TGTGCCAGTAGTATAAGAGGGGAGGGTGGCTACACCTTC
-	TRBV19	-	TRBJ1-5	CASSAGNQPQHF	TGTGCCAGTTCGGCGGGCAATCAGCCCCAGCATTTT
-	TRBV4-3	-	TRBJ1-2	CASSQAPRQTNYGYTF	TGCGCCAGCAGCCAAGCCCCGCGGCAGACTAACTATGGCTACACCTTC
-	TRBV7-2	-	TRBJ2-7	CASSFGRVGEQYF	TGTGCCAGCAGCTTTGGCAGGGTGGGGGAGCAGTACTTC
-	TRBV3-1/TRBV3-2	-	TRBJ1-2	CASSPRTGGNYGYTF	TGTGCCAGCAGCCCTCGAACTGGAGGGAACTATGGCTACACCTTC
-	TRBV7-6	-	TRBJ1-1	CASSLRDAGQITPMGTEAFF	TGTGCCAGCAGCTTAAGGGATGCCGGACAGATCACCCCCATGGGAACTGAAGCTTTCTTT
few	TRBV11-1	TRBD1	TRBJ2-7	CASSTAGTGGNYEQYF	TGTGCCAGCAGCACAGCCGGGACAGGGGGGAACTACGAGCAGTACTTC
-	TRBV4-1	-	TRBJ1-2	CASSLPIGVGGYTF	TGCGCCAGCAGCCTTCCGATAGGAGTTGGCGGCTACACCTTC
-	TRBV7-3	-	TRBJ1-2	CASSFPGGRGYTF	TGTGCCAGCAGCTTTCCTGGGGGGAGAGGCTACACCTTC
-	TRBV2	TRBD1	TRBJ1-2	CASSGQGARGYTF	TGTGCCAGCAGTGGACAGGGGGCGAGAGGCTACACCTTC
-	TRBV30	-	TRBJ2-1	CARGGSQPGNEQFF	TGTGCCCGTGGCGGTAGTCAGCCGGGGAATGAGCAGTTCTTC
-	TRBV28	-	TRBJ1-1	CASSLTSWGAEAFF	TGTGCCAGCAGTCTAACCTCGTGGGGCGCTGAAGCTTTCTTT
-	TRBV28	-	TRBJ1-2	CASSLSYGYTF	TGTGCCAGCAGTTTGAGTTATGGCTACACCTTC
-	TRBV6-2/TRBV6-3	TRBD1	TRBJ1-5	CASSYGSGGLQPQHF	TGTGCCAGCAGTTACGGGTCAGGGGGACTCCAGCCCCAGCATTTT
-	TRBV28	TRBD2	TRBJ2-3	CASRQGLAGGRTDTQYF	TGTGCCAGCAGACAAGGACTAGCGGGGGGGCGCACAGATACGCAGTATTTT
-	TRBV5-4	TRBD2	TRBJ2-7	CASSLDRGGSQYF	TGTGCCAGCAGCTTAGACCGCGGGGGTTCCCAGTACTTC
-	TRBV18	-	TRBJ2-7	CASSPRIGDEQYF	TGTGCCAGCTCACCACGGATAGGGGACGAGCAGTACTTC
few	TRBV10-3	-	TRBJ2-1	CAIRGLNNEQFF	TGTGCCATCAGGGGGCTTAACAATGAGCAGTTCTTC
-	TRBV3-1/TRBV3-2	-	TRBJ1-2	CASSQGPTINYGYTF	TGTGCCAGCAGCCAGGGGCCTACCATAAACTATGGCTACACCTTC
few	TRBV11-3	-	TRBJ2-2	CVYRASGELFF	TGTGTTTACAGGGCATCCGGGGAGCTGTTTTTT
-	TRBV5-1	-	TRBJ2-6	CASSLVAGAGANVLTF	TGCGCCAGCAGCTTGGTCGCAGGGGCTGGGGCCAACGTCCTGACTTTC
-	TRBV19	-	TRBJ1-5	CASSYDHGSNQPQHF	TGTGCCAGTAGTTATGACCACGGGAGCAATCAGCCCCAGCATTTT
-	TRBV4-2	TRBD2	TRBJ2-7	CASSQIGRGALTYEQYF	TGTGCCAGCAGCCAGATAGGGCGGGGGGCCCTTACCTACGAGCAGTACTTC
few	TRBV7-9	TRBD1	TRBJ2-2	CASSPVGTANTGELFF	TGTGCCAGCAGCCCGGTCGGGACAGCTAACACCGGGGAGCTGTTTTTT
-	TRBV7-9	-	TRBJ1-1	CASSFGHQNTEAFF	TGTGCCAGCAGCTTCGGTCACCAGAACACTGAAGCTTTCTTT
-	TRBV4-2	-	TRBJ1-6	CASSQAWQANYNSPLHF	TGTGCCAGCAGCCAAGCTTGGCAGGCTAACTATAATTCACCCCTCCACTTT
-	TRBV4-1	-	TRBJ2-1	CASSHRPGVSYNEQFF	TGCGCCAGCAGCCACCGCCCGGGGGTCTCCTACAATGAGCAGTTCTTC